Shown below are 23 T cell receptor beta chains from a single sample sequenced in a study of T-cell memory formation after mild COVID-19. TCRdb independently ran MiXCR on the 5' RACE reads; one entry per CDR3 protein. Of under 300,000 distinct CDR3 sequences listed, around 10% are singletons. Sequencing was performed on PBMCs or a T cell subset sorted from them (not recorded which). The receptors come from a man younger than 35 who had mild COVID-19 (a few samples of this study predate the infection). Cell type and time point are not known.

The V and J genes are TRBV12-3 or TRBV12-4 and TRBJ1-1; weak D call: TRBD1 (5 bases). The V and J ends lost 2 bases and 4 bases respectively, with 14 bases between them. CDR3 length: 15 amino acids. Here the CDR3 reads CASSLIRVVGTEAFF. The CDR3 DNA sequence: TGTGCCAGCAGTTTAATCAGGGTTGTCGGCACTGAAGCTTTCTTT.

This clonotype was seen a few times. The chain recombines TRBV5-5 with TRBJ2-3, with no clear D. Trimming removed 2 bases at V and 4 bases at J, with 17 bases between. This CDR3 comprises 16 residues. Germline CDR1 and CDR2: SGHKS and YYEKEE (reference sequence). The CDR3 sequence is CASSLRAPPPADTQYF. The CDR3 DNA sequence: TGTGCCAGCAGCTTAAGGGCACCCCCCCCCGCAGATACGCAGTATTTT.

The V call is TRBV7-9, the J call TRBJ2-3; D possibly corresponds to TRBD1 (5 bases). CDR1 is SEHNR, CDR2 FQNEAQ, per germline (reference sequence). V was trimmed by 10 bases and J by 6 bases, leaving 17 bases between them. The length of the CDR3 is 13 residues. CDR3 amino acids: CATHWGGWDTQYF. CDR3 nucleotide sequence: TGTGCCACCCACTGGGGCGGTTGGGATACGCAGTATTTT.

The chain is built from TRBV7-2 and TRBJ2-3; 7 nucleotides align to TRBD1. The CDR3 is made up of 14 amino acids. J lost 4 bases, V lost 4 bases, and 5 bases had no gene match. Germline V gives CDR1 SGHTA, CDR2 FQGNSA. CDR3 residues: CASSWNRGPDTQYF. The CDR3 bases are TGTGCCAGCAGCTGGAACAGGGGTCCAGATACGCAGTATTTT.

This clonotype was found a few times. V is TRBV12-3 or TRBV12-4 and J is TRBJ2-5; TRBD2 aligns across 9 bases. The CDR3 has 15 residues. V lost 8 bases to trimming and J lost 2 bases; unmatched junction nucleotides: 9. The chain's CDR3 is CASCGAGGRQETQYF. CDR3 DNA sequence: TGTGCCAGCTGTGGGGCGGGGGGGCGACAAGAGACCCAGTACTTC.

This chain links TRBV5-5 with TRBJ2-3; 7 positions match TRBD1. The CDR3 extends over 14 amino acids. The V segment lost 2 bases and the J segment 4 bases; nucleotides outside the gene matches: 4. Looked up from germline, CDR1 is SGHKS and CDR2 is YYEKEE (reference sequence). The CDR3 DNA reads TGTGCCAGCAGCTTTGACAGGGTGCCAGATACGCAGTATTTT. Protein product: CASSFDRVPDTQYF.

This clonotype was seen only a few times. The V call is TRBV5-1, the J call TRBJ2-6; a weak D match, TRBD1 (5 bases). V was trimmed by 0 bases and J by 0 bases, leaving 16 bases between them. The CDR3 runs 19 residues. Germline CDR1 SGHRS, CDR2 YFSETQ. CDR3 in DNA: TGCGCCAGCAGCTTGGGGATGGGGCAACCTCGCTCTGGGGCCAACGTCCTGACTTTC. Amino acids: CASSLGMGQPRSGANVLTF.

This clonotype was recorded a few times. This sequence joins TRBV10-3 and TRBJ1-4; TRBD1 matches at 10 bases. In germline, CDR1 is ENHRY, CDR2 SYGVKD. This CDR3 comprises 15 residues. V trimming: 10 bases; J trimming: 6 bases; junction bases outside the gene matches: 11. CDR3 sequence: CATRGQGVAYEKLFF. The CDR3, as DNA: TGTGCCACTCGAGGACAGGGGGTAGCTTATGAAAAACTGTTTTTT.

Many counts were recorded for this clonotype. The V and J genes are TRBV7-6 and TRBJ2-2, with 11 bases fitting TRBD1. The CDR3 loop spans 15 amino acids. The V gene's germline CDR1 is SGHVS and CDR2 FNYEAQ. With 5 bases clipped from V and 6 bases from J, the junction kept 5 bases outside the gene matches. CDR3 in amino acids: CASSDPGQGAGELFF. DNA of the CDR3: TGTGCCAGCAGCGACCCGGGACAGGGGGCCGGGGAGCTGTTTTTT.

This clonotype was seen repeatedly, ten times or more. The chain employs TRBV4-2 and TRBJ2-7; possibly TRBD2 for D (5 bases). This CDR3 is 15 amino acids long. Germline-derived CDR1 and CDR2 are LGHNA and YNFKEQ. The V and J ends lost 0 bases and 1 base respectively, with 10 bases between them. In nucleotides, the CDR3 is TGTGCCAGCAGCCAAGAGAGGGCAGGATCCTACGAGCAGTACTTC. Amino acid sequence: CASSQERAGSYEQYF.

This clonotype was counted a few times. V usage is TRBV6-5 and J usage is TRBJ2-5; a weak D match, TRBD2 (6 bases). Trimming removed 2 bases from V and 7 bases from J, with 11 bases in between. The CDR3 runs 13 residues. Germline CDR1 and CDR2: MNHEY and SVGAGI. CDR3 coding DNA: TGTGCCAGCAGTTACGGGGAGGTCGGGACCCAGTACTTC. Translation: CASSYGEVGTQYF.

This clonotype has more than one count but fewer than ten. J is TRBJ2-2 and V is TRBV5-1, with 11 bases lining up with TRBD2. The V and J ends lost 4 bases and 6 bases, in that order; junction bases with no gene match: 5. There are 15 residues in the CDR3. CDR1 is SGHRS, CDR2 YFSETQ, per germline. CDR3 coding DNA: TGCGCCAGCAGCCTGGGACTAGCGGTCGCCGGGGAGCTGTTTTTT. Amino acid sequence: CASSLGLAVAGELFF.

Only a few counts were recorded for this clonotype. The rearrangement joins TRBV12-3 or TRBV12-4 to TRBJ2-2; 10 bases line up with TRBD1. The V segment lost 3 bases and the J segment 8 bases; nucleotides outside the gene matches: 9. The CDR3 totals 16 residues. CDR3 coding DNA: TGTGCCAGCAGTTTTGGCGTGACAGGGGGCGTTGGGGAGCTGTTTTTT. Translating gives CASSFGVTGGVGELFF.

This rearrangement joins TRBV10-2 to TRBJ2-1, with TRBD1 identical over 9 bases. V gave up 8 bases and J gave up 7 bases; unmatched junction bases: 12. Germline V gives CDR1 WSHSY, CDR2 SAAADI. The CDR3 spans 15 residues. The CDR3 loop reads CASSRGTGTGNEQFF. In nucleotides, the CDR3 is TGCGCCAGCTCCAGGGGGACAGGGACCGGAAATGAGCAGTTCTTC.

This clonotype occurred a few times. CDR3 nucleotide sequence: TGTGCCAGCATGGGGCAAATCCCCCTCCAAGAGACCCAGTACTTC. This sequence encodes CASMGQIPLQETQYF. J is TRBJ2-5 and V is TRBV2; possible D gene TRBD1, 5 bases. Trimming left V 7 bases short and J 1 base short, with 16 bases between. The CDR3 is 15 residues long. The germline CDR1 and CDR2 sequences are SNHLY and FYNNEI.

J is TRBJ1-5 and V is TRBV6-6, with D uncertain. The CDR3 sequence is 12 residues long. The germline gives CDR1 MNHNY, CDR2 SVGAGI (reference sequence). V was clipped by 6 bases and J by 3 bases, with 6 bases between them. Here the CDR3 reads CASSVDNQPQHF. The CDR3 nucleotides are TGTGCCAGCAGCGTCGACAATCAGCCCCAGCATTTT.

This clonotype was seen only a few times. The chain uses TRBV20-1 and TRBJ2-7, with TRBD2 matching 10 bases. Germline CDR1 and CDR2: DFQATT and SNEGSKA (reference sequence). Trimming took 3 bases from V and 2 from J; bases not matched to a gene: 10. The CDR3 extends over 16 amino acids. Here the CDR3 DNA reads TGCAGTGCTAGCTACCTTAGCGGGGGGACTACCTACGAGCAGTACTTC. Translating gives CSASYLSGGTTYEQYF.

This clonotype appeared a few times. This chain links TRBV7-3 with TRBJ2-3; D call uncertain. Trimming took off 5 bases at V and 5 bases at J, with 11 bases between the two ends. The CDR3 contains 13 residues. CDR1 is SGHTA, CDR2 FQGTGA, per germline. The CDR3 sequence: CASSIAPGDTQYF. In nucleotides, the CDR3 is TGTGCCAGCAGCATCGCACCGGGAGATACGCAGTATTTT.

This clonotype was recorded many times. This chain uses TRBV24-1 with TRBJ2-3, with 12 bases identical to TRBD2. This CDR3 region has 15 residues. From germline, CDR1 is KGHDR and CDR2 SFDVKD. The V segment lost 6 bases and the J segment 4 bases; nucleotides outside the gene matches: 4. The CDR3 nucleotides read TGTGCCACCAGTCCTGCTAGCGGGGGGGCAGATACGCAGTATTTT. This sequence encodes CATSPASGGADTQYF.

This clonotype was detected many times. The V call is TRBV5-1, the J call TRBJ2-1; possibly TRBD2 for D (7 bases). Germline loops: CDR1 SGHRS, CDR2 YFSETQ. The CDR3 extends over 17 amino acids. The V end was cut by 4 bases, the J end by 1 base, with 18 bases between. The CDR3 DNA follows: TGCGCCAGCAGCCCTAGGGGGGGGTTAGGGTCCTACAATGAGCAGTTCTTC. Encoded protein: CASSPRGGLGSYNEQFF. Filled out from reference TRBV5-1 and TRBJ2-1, the complete variable domain reads KAGVTQTPRYLIKTRGQQVTLSCSPISGHRSVSWYQQTPGQGLQFLFEYFSETQRNKGNFPGRFSGRQFSNSRSEMNVSTLELGDSALYLCASSPRGGLGSYNEQFFGPGTRLTVL.

This clonotype was found a few times. V and J are TRBV5-1 and TRBJ2-3; TRBD1 aligns across 9 bases. V was pared by 5 bases and J by 4 bases, with 14 bases of the junction left unmatched. The CDR3 is 17 amino acids. Per the germline V gene, CDR1 is SGHRS and CDR2 is YFSETQ. CDR3 residues: CASREQTRGTGSDTQYF. The DNA for the CDR3 is TGCGCCAGCAGGGAACAAACTCGGGGGACAGGGTCAGATACGCAGTATTTT.

This clonotype occurred a few times. The V gene is TRBV20-1, the J gene TRBJ1-5; weak D call: TRBD1 (5 bases). V was cut by 2 bases and J by 0 bases, with 11 bases left in between. The germline gives CDR1 DFQATT, CDR2 SNEGSKA (reference sequence). The CDR3 loop spans 15 amino acids. CDR3 bases: TGCAGTGCTAGACGAAGGGGCTTTAGCAATCAGCCCCAGCATTTT. Translation gives CSARRRGFSNQPQHF.

This clonotype was seen a handful of times. This rearrangement joins TRBV7-9 to TRBJ2-1; D perhaps matches TRBD2 (5 bases). This CDR3 contains 16 residues. The V and J ends lost 3 bases and 9 bases respectively, with 21 bases between them. Germline V gene data show CDR1 as SEHNR and CDR2 as FQNEAQ (reference sequence). This CDR3 is CASSFPQTHPRGEQFF. The DNA of the CDR3 is TGTGCCAGCAGCTTTCCTCAGACTCATCCCCGGGGTGAGCAGTTCTTC.